This T cell receptor (beta chain) appears in the sequencing data of a study of CD8 T cells in ankylosing spondylitis. General observations from the study: Characteristic, it appeared, of ankylosing spondylitis blood was a TCR beta motif of about eight highly homologous variants. Existing reports had already noted some motif variants in reactive arthritis synovial fluid and blood.

V dropped 4 bases and J dropped 9 bases, with 16 bases sitting between them. The CDR3 is 15 residues long. There are a few counts of this clonotype. Its specificity is unknown. Making use of molecular barcodes, quantitative 5'-RACE generated TCR beta libraries. Using its own MiXCR run on the 5' RACE reads, TCRdb lists one record per CDR3 protein. The sample records 150,000 to 200,000 distinct CDR3 sequences, roughly a third being singletons. Sequenced sample: synovial fluid, either unsorted or a sorted T cell fraction (not recorded which). The clonotype originates from a male donor with ankylosing spondylitis. The rearrangement links TRBV12-3 or TRBV12-4 to TRBJ1-6, with no clear D. In DNA, the CDR3 is TGTGCCAGCAGTTCTCTTTCAGGAGGAGCTTCACCCCTCCACTTT. Amino acids: CASSSLSGGASPLHF.